The present T cell receptor beta chain was sequenced within a study of shared clonotypes between healthy human individuals. Findings and limits, study-wide: Clonotype sharing among the donors was expected to vary with sequencing depth. Naive subsets usually exceeded memory subsets in estimated richness.

Worth noting for this clone: Its antigen remains unknown.

The authors ran the assay at deep level. In the authors' workflow: Junction-only sequences produced by ImmunoSEQ had no quality scores, so filtering differed. Assay used: immunoSEQ multiplex PCR; TCRdb lists only in-frame clones, some missing. That table gives V, J and clone size, and the DNA gave D and trimming. The sample includes about 360,000 clones, around 67% of them seen just once. V dropped 3 bases and J dropped 4; count of bases not matched to a gene: 7. Germline assignment: CDR1 SNHLY and CDR2 FYNNEI. The CDR3 covers 15 residues. Sequencing was done on a sample of memory CD4+ T cells sorted from blood. Subset reported: CD45RA-negative fraction. This sequence was found in a man between 25 and 39 years old in good health. The genes are TRBV2 and TRBJ2-7; 9 bases map to TRBD1. The CDR3 region has the DNA TGTGCCAGCAGTGAGTCTACAGGGGGCTTGTACGAGCAGTACTTC. Protein product: CASSESTGGLYEQYF.